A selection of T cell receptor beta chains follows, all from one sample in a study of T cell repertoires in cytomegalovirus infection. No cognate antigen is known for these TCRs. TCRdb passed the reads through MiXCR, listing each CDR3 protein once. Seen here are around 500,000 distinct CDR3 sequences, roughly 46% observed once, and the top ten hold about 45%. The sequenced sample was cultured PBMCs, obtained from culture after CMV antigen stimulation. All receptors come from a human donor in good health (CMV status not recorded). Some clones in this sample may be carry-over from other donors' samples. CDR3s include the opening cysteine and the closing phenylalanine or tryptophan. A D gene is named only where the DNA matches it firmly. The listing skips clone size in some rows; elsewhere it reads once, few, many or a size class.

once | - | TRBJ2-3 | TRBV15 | TGTGCCACCAGCATGGGGGCTAGCGGAGAATTGGGCACAGATACGCAGTATTTT | CATSMGASGELGTDTQYF
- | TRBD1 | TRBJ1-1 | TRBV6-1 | TGTGCCAGCACGACTCAGCCAGGACAGGGGGGGACTGAAGCTTTCTTT | CASTTQPGQGGTEAFF
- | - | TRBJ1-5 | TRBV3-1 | TGTGCCAGCAGCCGAGGGATCCTGAACAATCAGCCCCAGCATTTT | CASSRGILNNQPQHF
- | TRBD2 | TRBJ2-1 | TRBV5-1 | TGCGCCAGCAGCTTGGGGGCTAGCGGGAGGGTCCATGAGCAGTTCTTC | CASSLGASGRVHEQFF
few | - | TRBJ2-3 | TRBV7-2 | TGTGCCAGCAGCATTCGGACAGGCACAGATACGCAGTATTTT | CASSIRTGTDTQYF
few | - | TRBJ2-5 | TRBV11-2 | TGTGCCAGCAGCCCCAGGGACCTCCAAGAGACCCAGTACTTC | CASSPRDLQETQYF
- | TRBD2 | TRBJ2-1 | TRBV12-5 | TGTGCTAGTGGATGGACTAGCGGGAGGGATGAGCAGTTCTTC | CASGWTSGRDEQFF
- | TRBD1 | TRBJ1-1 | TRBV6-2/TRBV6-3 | TGTGCCAGCAGTGTTCGGACAGGGGACACTGAAGCTTTCTTT | CASSVRTGDTEAFF
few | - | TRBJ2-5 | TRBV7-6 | TGTGCCAGCAGCGTCTTGGTCCGGGAGACCCAGTACTTC | CASSVLVRETQYF
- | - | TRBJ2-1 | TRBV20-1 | TGCAGTGCTGCTCGGGGCGGGGGCCGGGATGAGCAGTTCTTC | CSAARGGGRDEQFF
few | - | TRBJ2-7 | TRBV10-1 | TGCGCCAGCAGTGAGTCCAGGTCGGAGTCCTACGAGCAGTACTTC | CASSESRSESYEQYF
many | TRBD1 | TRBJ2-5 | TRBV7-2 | TGTGCCAGCAGCGAGGACAGGACTGAAGAGACCCAGTACTTC | CASSEDRTEETQYF
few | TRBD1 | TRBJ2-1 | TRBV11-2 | TGTGCCAGCAGCCCGTACAGGGGTTCCTACAATGAGCAGTTCTTC | CASSPYRGSYNEQFF
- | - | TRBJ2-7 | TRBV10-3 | TGTGCCATCAGTGAGTCGAGGCAGTACCGATACTACGAGCAGTACTTC | CAISESRQYRYYEQYF
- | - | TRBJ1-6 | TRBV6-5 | TGTGCCAGCAGTCCGCGACGGGACATACGGGAAAGACCCCTCCACTTT | CASSPRRDIRERPLHF